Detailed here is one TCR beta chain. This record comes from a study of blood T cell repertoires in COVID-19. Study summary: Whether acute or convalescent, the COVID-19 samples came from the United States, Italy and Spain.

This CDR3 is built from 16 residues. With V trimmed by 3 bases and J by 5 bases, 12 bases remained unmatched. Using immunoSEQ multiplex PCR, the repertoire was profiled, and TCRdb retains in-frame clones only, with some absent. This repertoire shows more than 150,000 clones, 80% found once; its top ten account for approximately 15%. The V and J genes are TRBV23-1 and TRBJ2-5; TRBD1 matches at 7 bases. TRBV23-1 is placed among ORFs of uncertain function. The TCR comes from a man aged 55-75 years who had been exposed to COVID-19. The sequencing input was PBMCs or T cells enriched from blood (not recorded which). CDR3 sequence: CASSHPRQGRVETQYF. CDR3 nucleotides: TGCGCCAGCAGTCACCCTCGACAGGGAAGGGTCGAGACCCAGTACTTC.